Here is one T cell receptor (beta chain) with its context. Its antigen is undetermined. Using immunoSEQ multiplex PCR, the repertoire was profiled, and TCRdb retains in-frame clones only, with some absent. Among roughly 7,000 clones listed, 74% were seen once. The data are from a study of tumor-infiltrating lymphocytes in localized non-small cell lung cancer. Findings and caveats of the study: Different pieces of the same tissue went to different assays, confounding technical variation with intratumor heterogeneity. Higher tumor T cell infiltration than in uninvolved lung was supported by TCRbeta sequencing. Not all patients were TCR sequenced, owing to tissue quantity.

The sequenced sample consisted of lung tumor tissue. This receptor was identified in a human donor with non-small cell lung cancer.

CDR3 residues: CASSLFQPSTDTQYF. The CDR3, as DNA: TGCGCCAGCAGCTTATTTCAGCCTAGCACAGATACGCAGTATTTT. The chain is built from TRBV5-1 and TRBJ2-3; D is uncertain. Germline assignment: CDR1 SGHRS and CDR2 YFSETQ. This CDR3 has 15 amino acids. V shed 2 bases and J shed 0 bases, with 10 bases lying between them. The full variable domain, rest sourced from reference TRBV5-1 and TRBJ2-3, is KAGVTQTPRYLIKTRGQQVTLSCSPISGHRSVSWYQQTPGQGLQFLFEYFSETQRNKGNFPGRFSGRQFSNSRSEMNVSTLELGDSALYLCASSLFQPSTDTQYFGPGTRLTVL.